This TCR beta chain comes out of a study of cytomegalovirus exposure and HLA in healthy donors. Worth noting for this clone: The antigen remains unidentified.

The V and J ends lost 4 bases and 4 bases respectively, with 16 bases between them. Germline V lookup: CDR1 LGHNA, CDR2 YSLEER. CDR3 size: 16 residues. Primers for the PCR totalled 60 Vbeta and 13 Jbeta. Sequencing used immunoSEQ multiplex PCR; TCRdb keeps in-frame clones, though not all of them. The sample includes some 79,000 clones, around 81% seen only once; the top ten take 4.5% to 7%. All the people who gave samples were healthy bone marrow donors. Points from the study as a whole: Indistinguishability led to the exclusion of some V segments, TRBV6-2 and TRBV6-3 included. Trimming of TCR beta V- and J-genes showed a link, identified in a later analysis, to a missense DCLRE1C variant.

The receptor was isolated from a male donor in good health and CMV-seropositive. V is TRBV4-3 and J is TRBJ2-2; D perhaps matches TRBD1 (6 bases). What was sequenced was PBMCs. CDR3 loop: CASSRYRVGGTGELFF. Written as DNA, the CDR3 is TGCGCCAGCAGCCGATACAGGGTCGGCGGCACCGGGGAGCTGTTTTTT.